The 23 T cell receptor beta chains in this list originate from one sample, sequenced in a study of cytomegalovirus exposure and HLA in healthy donors. The study ran its PCR with 60 Vbeta and 13 Jbeta primers. Libraries were prepared by immunoSEQ multiplex PCR; TCRdb keeps only in-frame clonotypes and omits some of them. This sample carries some 130,000 clones, approximately 75% of them seen once, and the ten largest clones take 1.1%. The specimen sequenced was PBMCs. The receptors come from a male donor in good health and CMV-seronegative.

The chain employs TRBV7-8 and TRBJ2-7; a possible D gene is TRBD2 (5 bases). Germline-derived CDR1 and CDR2 are SGHVS and FQNEAQ. The CDR3 length is 11 residues. The germline V and J ends were trimmed by 2 bases and 9 bases, with 8 bases remaining between them. CDR3 DNA: TGTGCCAGCAGCTTAAGCGCGGGGCAGTACTTC. Protein sequence: CASSLSAGQYF.

The gene calls are TRBV10-3 and TRBJ2-4; D possibly corresponds to TRBD2 (6 bases). The V end was cut by 3 bases, the J end by 0 bases, with 18 bases between. Germline V CDR1 and CDR2: ENHRY, SYGVKD. This CDR3 has 18 amino acids. The CDR3 nucleotides are TGTGCCATCAGTGATTACGCCGGGACGGGAGTAGCCAAAAACATTCAGTACTTC. Amino acids: CAISDYAGTGVAKNIQYF.

The rearrangement uses TRBV27 and TRBJ2-2, with TRBD2 matching over 9 bases. CDR3 length equals 15 residues. Trimming cost V 10 bases and J 5 bases; bases outside gene matches: 11. Germline CDR1 and CDR2: MNHEY and SMNVEV (reference sequence). CDR3 coding DNA: TGTGCCACCGCTTTTAGCGGGGGAGGAACCGGGGAGCTGTTTTTT. Amino acids: CATAFSGGGTGELFF.

The chain employs TRBV6-5 and TRBJ1-4, with 8 bases lining up with TRBD1. Trimming at V came to 6 bases and at J to 8 bases, leaving 8 bases not matched to a gene. This CDR3 contains 14 residues. From germline, CDR1 is MNHEY and CDR2 SVGAGI. CDR3 nucleotides: TGTGCCAGCAGAATCGGAGGACAGGGAGAAAAACTGTTTTTT. Translation gives CASRIGGQGEKLFF.

This clone has a handful of counts. The chain's CDR3 is CASRSGTENEKLFF. DNA for the CDR3: TGTGCCAGCCGATCCGGGACAGAGAATGAAAAACTGTTTTTT. This chain joins TRBV2 and TRBJ1-4; 7 bases match TRBD1. After removal of 8 bases from V and 5 bases from J, the junction contained 8 bases not matched to a gene. The CDR3 runs to 14 residues. Germline V gene lookup returns CDR1 SNHLY and CDR2 FYNNEI.

This clone was counted a single time. In the same sample, other DNA sequences code for this CDR3. This rearrangement joins TRBV11-2 to TRBJ2-7; TRBD1 agrees at 9 bases. Germline V CDR1 and CDR2: SGHAT, FQNNGV. V lost 4 bases and J lost 5; bases outside the gene matches: 3. The CDR3 covers 13 residues. In nucleotides, the CDR3 is TGTGCCAGCAGCTCCGGGACAGGGAACGAGCAGTACTTC. Amino acids: CASSSGTGNEQYF.

The chain links TRBV5-4 to TRBJ1-3; 11 nucleotides match TRBD1. Germline-derived CDR1 and CDR2 are SGHNT and YYREEE (reference sequence). J was trimmed by 7 bases and V by 3 bases; bases with no gene match: 3. The CDR3 consists of 14 residues. The CDR3 coding sequence is TGTGCCAGCAGCTCCCGGGACAGGGGGAACACCATATATTTT. This codes for CASSSRDRGNTIYF.

The chain employs TRBV20-1 and TRBJ1-4; D unclear. The CDR3 has 11 residues. V was shortened by 3 bases and J by 8 bases, with 7 bases between the two germline ends. Germline V gene sequence: CDR1 DFQATT, CDR2 SNEGSKA (reference sequence). The CDR3 spells CSASTSEKLFF. CDR3 sequence (DNA): TGCAGTGCTAGCACTTCCGAAAAACTGTTTTTT.

The chain links TRBV14 to TRBJ1-2, with D unclear. Germline CDR1 SGHDN, CDR2 FVKESK. Between the trimmed V and J ends, which lost 1 base and 4 bases, there was a span of 10 bases. The length of the CDR3 is 14 residues. The CDR3 nucleotides read TGTGCCAGCAGCCAAGTAGCAGACTTCTATGGCTACACCTTC. Translated, it gives CASSQVADFYGYTF.

This clone was observed a few times. This sequence joins TRBV4-2 and TRBJ2-7; D may be TRBD2 (6 bases). There are 14 residues in the CDR3. CDR1 and CDR2 (germline): LGHNA, YNFKEQ. V was shortened by 4 bases and J by 6 bases, with 16 bases between the two germline ends. The DNA for the CDR3 is TGTGCCAGCAGCCGCAACGCGGGCGGGGTCGAGCAGTACTTC. It encodes CASSRNAGGVEQYF.

This chain connects TRBV28 to TRBJ2-5; no firm D call. Trimming cost V 5 bases and J 2 bases, with 12 bases left between them. The CDR3 sequence is 14 residues long. Germline values: CDR1 MDHEN, CDR2 SYDVKM. The CDR3 nucleotides are TGTGCCAGCAGTCCTCCTTCAGGTCAAGAGACCCAGTACTTC. Protein: CASSPPSGQETQYF.

This chain links TRBV7-2 with TRBJ2-1; D perhaps matches TRBD1 (5 bases). Germline V gene sequence: CDR1 SGHTA, CDR2 FQGNSA. The CDR3 spans 11 residues. Trimming cost V 6 bases and J 9 bases, with 9 bases left between them. The CDR3: CASSPTVEQFF. Here the CDR3 DNA reads TGTGCCAGCAGTCCGACAGTTGAGCAGTTCTTC.

There are a few counts of this clone. V and J are TRBV5-1 and TRBJ2-7; 7 bases line up with TRBD1. The CDR3 runs to 14 residues. Trimming took 0 bases from V and 6 from J; bases not matched to a gene: 6. Germline CDR1 is SGHRS and CDR2 is YFSETQ. As DNA, the CDR3 is TGCGCCAGCAGCTTGGGAGGGGGCCAACTCGAGCAGTACTTC. It specifies CASSLGGGQLEQYF.

V and J are TRBV6-6 and TRBJ1-3, with a weak D call TRBD1 (5 bases). The CDR3 contains 15 residues. Germline CDR1 is MNHNY and CDR2 is SVGAGI (reference sequence). Deletions cut 0 bases from V and 7 bases from J, with 13 bases between. The chain's CDR3 is CASSYSAGMANTIYF. The CDR3 region has the DNA TGTGCCAGCAGTTACTCAGCAGGGATGGCGAACACCATATATTTT.

The V and J genes are TRBV7-9 and TRBJ1-2; 8 bases are a match to TRBD1. With 3 bases clipped from V and 4 bases from J, the junction kept 7 bases outside the gene matches. CDR3 length equals 15 residues. Germline V gene lookup returns CDR1 SEHNR and CDR2 FQNEAQ (reference sequence). The CDR3 DNA sequence: TGTGCCAGCAGCTTCTCCGGGACAGGCATCTATGGCTACACCTTC. Amino acid sequence: CASSFSGTGIYGYTF.

This CDR3 is CASSPGSIAGELFF. The CDR3 nucleotides read TGTGCCAGCAGTCCGGGGTCGATCGCCGGGGAGCTGTTTTTT. The chain carries TRBV27 and TRBJ2-2; possible D gene TRBD2, 5 bases. V shed 5 bases and J shed 6 bases, with 13 bases lying between them. Germline V gene data show CDR1 as MNHEY and CDR2 as SMNVEV (reference sequence). The length of the CDR3 is 14 residues.

There are a few counts of this clone. V is TRBV7-2 and J is TRBJ1-1; TRBD1 matches at 7 bases. Germline V lookup: CDR1 SGHTA, CDR2 FQGNSA. With 5 bases clipped from V and 1 base from J, the junction kept 7 bases outside the gene matches. The length of the CDR3 is 15 residues. CDR3 DNA sequence: TGTGCCAGCAGCACGAGGACAGGATCGAACACTGAAGCTTTCTTT. This encodes CASSTRTGSNTEAFF.

The rearrangement uses TRBV5-1 and TRBJ2-7; TRBD2 is a possible D gene (6 bases). The CDR3 runs to 15 residues. Germline V CDR1 and CDR2: SGHRS, YFSETQ. V was clipped by 5 bases and J by 0 bases, with 15 bases between them. The CDR3 spells CASSRDSGTSYEQYF. As DNA, the CDR3 is TGCGCCAGCAGTCGGGACTCCGGAACCTCCTACGAGCAGTACTTC.

The chain is built from TRBV30 and TRBJ2-3; D may be TRBD2 (6 bases). The V gene's germline CDR1 is GTSNPN and CDR2 SVGIG (reference sequence). V was clipped by 1 base and J by 0 bases, with 8 bases between them. The CDR3 has 14 amino acids. CDR3 residues: CAWSGGGSTDTQYF. CDR3 DNA: TGTGCCTGGAGTGGTGGGGGGAGCACAGATACGCAGTATTTT.

The chain joins TRBV2 to TRBJ2-1, with TRBD2 matching 8 bases. The CDR3 is 14 residues long. The ends lost 4 bases at V and 4 bases at J; junction bases unmatched: 3. Germline loops: CDR1 SNHLY, CDR2 FYNNEI. DNA for the CDR3: TGTGCCAGCAGTGGCGGGGGGATATACAATGAGCAGTTCTTC. Translating it yields CASSGGGIYNEQFF. Filled out from reference TRBV2 and TRBJ2-1, the complete variable domain reads EPEVTQTPSHQVTQMGQEVILRCVPISNHLYFYWYRQILGQKVEFLVSFYNNEISEKSEIFDDQFSVERPDGSNFTLKIRSTKLEDSAMYFCASSGGGIYNEQFFGPGTRLTVL.

The rearrangement joins TRBV6-6 to TRBJ2-7, with TRBD1 as a possible D gene (5 bases). CDR1 and CDR2 (germline): MNHNY, SVGAGI (reference sequence). Trimming removed 4 bases at V and 1 base at J, with 11 bases between. The CDR3 runs to 14 residues. The CDR3 coding sequence is TGTGCCAGCAGTTCCACGGACAAATCCTACGAGCAGTACTTC. Amino acids: CASSSTDKSYEQYF.

V usage is TRBV13 and J usage is TRBJ1-3; weak D call: TRBD1 (5 bases). Deletions cut 5 bases from V and 0 bases from J, with 11 bases between. The CDR3 spans 15 residues. Germline CDR1 and CDR2: PRHDT and FYEKMQ (reference sequence). The CDR3 DNA reads as TGTGCCAGCAGCCTAAGACAGTACTCTGGAAACACCATATATTTT. Translation: CASSLRQYSGNTIYF.

The chain recombines TRBV6-1 with TRBJ1-1; tentative D call: TRBD1 (5 bases). CDR3 size: 15 residues. Trimming cost V 0 bases and J 3 bases, with 11 bases left between them. Germline V gives CDR1 MNHNS, CDR2 SASEGT. CDR3 nucleotide sequence: TGTGCCAGCAGTGAAGCAATTGGGGGGGACACTGAAGCTTTCTTT. It encodes CASSEAIGGDTEAFF.